Listed below are T cell receptor beta chains from one sample, sequenced in a study of blood T cell repertoires in COVID-19. Sequencing was performed with immunoSEQ multiplex PCR; in TCRdb, only in-frame clones are kept and a portion is missing. The table records some 150,000 clones, under 90% of them present only once. Sample: peripheral blood. The receptors come from a woman in her sixties or seventies with active or convalescent COVID-19. CDR3s include the opening cysteine and the closing phenylalanine or tryptophan. D genes are given only for firm matches. Clone size is given for some rows only: seen once, a few or many times, or a class if the clone is expanded.

size	D	length	V	J	CDR3	DNA
.	TRBD1	14	TRBV28	TRBJ1-4	CASSYRGQNEKLFF	TGTGCCAGCAGTTACAGGGGGCAAAATGAAAAACTGTTTTTT
.	.	14	TRBV3-1/TRBV3-2	TRBJ1-4	CASSQAMRVEKLFF	TGTGCCAGCAGCCAAGCGATGAGGGTTGAAAAACTGTTTTTT
.	TRBD1	14	TRBV5-1	TRBJ1-2	CASGNPTGDYGYTF	TGCGCCAGCGGGAATCCGACAGGGGACTATGGCTACACCTTC
.	TRBD2	14	TRBV10-3	TRBJ2-1	CATKTSGSYNEQFF	TGTGCCACCAAGACTAGCGGTTCCTACAATGAGCAGTTCTTC
once	TRBD1	15	TRBV4-1	TRBJ2-6	CASSRDRDGANVLTF	TGCGCCAGCAGCCGTGACAGGGACGGGGCCAACGTCCTGACTTTC
many	TRBD1	14	TRBV19	TRBJ1-3	CASKTGGVRNTIYF	TGTGCCAGTAAGACAGGGGGCGTAAGAAACACCATATATTTT
.	TRBD1	15	TRBV10-3	TRBJ1-1	CAIGGTGGGKTEAFF	TGTGCCATCGGAGGGACAGGGGGCGGGAAGACTGAAGCTTTCTTT
.	TRBD1	16	TRBV4-1	TRBJ2-1	CASSHLGQGYYNEQFF	TGCGCCAGCAGCCACTTGGGACAGGGGTACTACAATGAGCAGTTCTTC
.	TRBD1	14	TRBV2	TRBJ1-2	CASSSGQGARGYTF	TGTGCCAGCAGCTCCGGACAGGGGGCACGGGGCTACACCTTC
.	TRBD2	16	TRBV6-2/TRBV6-3	TRBJ2-7	CASSSENPSGAYEQYF	TGTGCCAGCAGTTCAGAGAATCCTAGCGGCGCCTACGAGCAGTACTTC
.	TRBD2	15	TRBV19	TRBJ2-1	CASSIIRTSGNEQFF	TGTGCCAGTAGTATCATCCGGACTAGCGGCAATGAGCAGTTCTTC
.	.	15	TRBV5-1	TRBJ2-1	CASSSEGSSYNEQFF	TGCGCCAGCAGCTCGGAGGGGAGTTCGTACAATGAGCAGTTCTTC
.	TRBD2	16	TRBV4-1	TRBJ2-1	CASSQAAGIAYNEQFF	TGCGCCAGCAGCCAGGCAGCGGGAATTGCCTACAATGAGCAGTTCTTC
once	.	16	TRBV28	TRBJ1-4	CASRKGRGMANEKLFF	TGTGCCAGCAGAAAGGGGAGGGGTATGGCTAATGAAAAACTGTTTTTT
.	.	15	TRBV6-6	TRBJ1-4	CASSSPGQGLEKLFF	TGTGCCAGCAGTTCACCCGGCCAGGGTCTGGAAAAACTGTTTTTT
.	TRBD2	17	TRBV11-2	TRBJ2-7	CASSQLGTSGTSYEQYF	TGTGCCAGCAGCCAACTGGGGACTAGCGGGACATCCTACGAGCAGTACTTC
.	TRBD1	16	TRBV28	TRBJ2-7	CASSALGQGLAYEQYF	TGTGCCAGCAGCGCCCTGGGACAGGGGCTCGCCTACGAGCAGTACTTC
.	TRBD1	14	TRBV7-2	TRBJ2-5	CASRFRQGQETQYF	TGTGCCAGCCGCTTTCGACAGGGGCAAGAGACCCAGTACTTC
.	.	13	TRBV7-9	TRBJ1-1	CASRDINYDEAFF	TGTGCCAGCAGGGATATCAACTACGATGAAGCTTTCTTT
.	TRBD1	15	TRBV3-1/TRBV3-2	TRBJ2-5	CASSSKTGGEETQYF	TGTGCCAGCAGCTCAAAGACAGGGGGCGAAGAGACCCAGTACTTC
few	.	16	TRBV4-2	TRBJ2-2	CASSQEGTGASGELFF	TGTGCCAGCAGCCAAGAGGGTACTGGAGCGTCCGGGGAGCTGTTTTTT
.	TRBD2	15	TRBV7-2	TRBJ2-3	CASSRQTSGPDTQYF	TGTGCCAGCAGCCGCCAGACTAGCGGGCCAGATACGCAGTATTTT